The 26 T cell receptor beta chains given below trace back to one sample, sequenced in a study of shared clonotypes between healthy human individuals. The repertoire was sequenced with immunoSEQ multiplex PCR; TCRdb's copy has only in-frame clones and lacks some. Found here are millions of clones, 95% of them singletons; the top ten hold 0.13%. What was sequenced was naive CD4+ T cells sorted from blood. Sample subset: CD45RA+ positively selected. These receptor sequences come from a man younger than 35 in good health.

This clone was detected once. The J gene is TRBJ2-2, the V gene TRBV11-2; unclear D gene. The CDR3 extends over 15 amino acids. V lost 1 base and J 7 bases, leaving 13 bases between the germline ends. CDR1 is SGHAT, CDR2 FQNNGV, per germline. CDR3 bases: TGTGCCAGCAGCTTAGTGGCAGTCCGGAGCGGGGAGCTGTTTTTT. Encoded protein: CASSLVAVRSGELFF.

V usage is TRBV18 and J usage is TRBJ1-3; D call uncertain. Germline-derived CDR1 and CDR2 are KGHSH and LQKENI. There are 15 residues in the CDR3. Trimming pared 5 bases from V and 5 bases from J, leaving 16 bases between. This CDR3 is CASSAPELPRNTIYF. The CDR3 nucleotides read TGTGCCAGCTCAGCCCCGGAACTTCCCCGAAACACCATATATTTT.

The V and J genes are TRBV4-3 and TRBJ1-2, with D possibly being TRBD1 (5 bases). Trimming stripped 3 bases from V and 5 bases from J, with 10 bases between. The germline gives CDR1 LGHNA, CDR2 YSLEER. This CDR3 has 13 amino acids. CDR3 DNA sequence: TGCGCCAGCAGCCATGACGAGGGGTATGGCTACACCTTC. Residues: CASSHDEGYGYTF.

In nucleotides, the CDR3 is TGTGCCAGCAGGTCCGGGACAGGGGACTACGAGCAGTACTTC. Translation: CASRSGTGDYEQYF. This chain links TRBV6-6 with TRBJ2-7, with 10 bases matching TRBD1. After removal of 6 bases from V and 3 bases from J, the junction contained 5 bases not matched to a gene. The CDR3 has 14 amino acids. Germline values: CDR1 MNHNY, CDR2 SVGAGI (reference sequence).

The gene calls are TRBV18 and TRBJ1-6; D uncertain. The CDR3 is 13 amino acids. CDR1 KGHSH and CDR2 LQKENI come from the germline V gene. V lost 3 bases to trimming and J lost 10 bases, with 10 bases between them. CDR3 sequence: CASSPDKASPLHF. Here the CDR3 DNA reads TGTGCCAGCTCACCGGATAAGGCCTCACCCCTCCACTTT.

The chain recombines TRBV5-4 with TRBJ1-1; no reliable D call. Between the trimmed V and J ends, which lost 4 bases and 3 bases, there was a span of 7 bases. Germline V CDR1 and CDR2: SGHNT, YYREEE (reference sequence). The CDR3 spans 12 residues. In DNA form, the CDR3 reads TGTGCCAGCAGCCTCAGTTACACTGAAGCTTTCTTT. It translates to CASSLSYTEAFF.

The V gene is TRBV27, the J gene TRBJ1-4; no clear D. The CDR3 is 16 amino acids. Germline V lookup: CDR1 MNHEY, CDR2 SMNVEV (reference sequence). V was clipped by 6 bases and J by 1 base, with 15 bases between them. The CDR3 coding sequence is TGTGCCAGCAGCCGGTTTGGGGAGAGAACTAATGAAAAACTGTTTTTT. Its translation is CASSRFGERTNEKLFF.

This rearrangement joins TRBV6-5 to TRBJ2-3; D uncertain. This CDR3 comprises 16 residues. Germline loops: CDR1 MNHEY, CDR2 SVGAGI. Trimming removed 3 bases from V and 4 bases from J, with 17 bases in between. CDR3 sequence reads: CASSYLGFSRADTQYF. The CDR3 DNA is TGTGCCAGCAGTTATCTTGGGTTCTCCCGGGCAGATACGCAGTATTTT.

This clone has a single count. The CDR3 bases are TGTGCCAGCAGCCCCCTGGACACTTCCTACGAGCAGTACTTC. Protein product: CASSPLDTSYEQYF. This rearrangement joins TRBV11-2 to TRBJ2-7; D may be TRBD1 (5 bases). There are 14 residues in the CDR3. V dropped 5 bases and J dropped 1 base, with 12 bases sitting between them. Germline values: CDR1 SGHAT, CDR2 FQNNGV.

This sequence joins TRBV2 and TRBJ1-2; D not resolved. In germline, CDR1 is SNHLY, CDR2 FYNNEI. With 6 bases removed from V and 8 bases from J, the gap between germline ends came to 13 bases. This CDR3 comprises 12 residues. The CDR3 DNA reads TGTGCCAGCAGACCGGGCCAGGTCGGCTACACCTTC. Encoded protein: CASRPGQVGYTF.

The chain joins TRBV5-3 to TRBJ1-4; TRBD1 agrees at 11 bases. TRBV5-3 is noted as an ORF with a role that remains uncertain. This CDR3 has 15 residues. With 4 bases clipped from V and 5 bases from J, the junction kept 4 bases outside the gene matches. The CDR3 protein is CARSPRDRGNEKLFF. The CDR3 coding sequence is TGTGCCAGAAGCCCCCGGGACAGGGGGAATGAAAAACTGTTTTTT.

CDR3 coding DNA: TGTGCCAGCTCATCGGGGCTTTCAACTAATGAAAAACTGTTTTTT. Its protein is CASSSGLSTNEKLFF. The V call is TRBV18, the J call TRBJ1-4, with D possibly TRBD1 on 5 matching bases. Germline CDR1 reads KGHSH; CDR2 reads LQKENI. The CDR3 contains 15 residues. V dropped 5 bases and J dropped 0 bases, with 10 bases sitting between them.

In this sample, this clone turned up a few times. The CDR3 is CAWSHWGAGELFF. For the CDR3, the DNA is TGTGCCTGGAGTCATTGGGGGGCCGGGGAGCTGTTTTTT. The chain employs TRBV30 and TRBJ2-2; perhaps TRBD2 as D (6 bases). This CDR3 spans 13 amino acids. The germline V gene encodes CDR1 GTSNPN and CDR2 SVGIG (reference sequence). V was trimmed by 2 bases and J by 6 bases, leaving 10 bases between them.

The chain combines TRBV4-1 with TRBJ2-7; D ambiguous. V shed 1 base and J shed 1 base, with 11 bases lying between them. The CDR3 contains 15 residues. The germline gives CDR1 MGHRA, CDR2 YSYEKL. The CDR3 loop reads CASSQGYGESYEQYF. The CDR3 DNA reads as TGCGCCAGCAGCCAAGGCTACGGTGAGTCCTACGAGCAGTACTTC.

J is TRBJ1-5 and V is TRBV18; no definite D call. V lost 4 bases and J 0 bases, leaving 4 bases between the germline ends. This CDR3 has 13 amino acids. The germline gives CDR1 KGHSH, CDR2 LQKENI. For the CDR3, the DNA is TGTGCCAGCTCACTAGGTAGCAATCAGCCCCAGCATTTT. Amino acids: CASSLGSNQPQHF.

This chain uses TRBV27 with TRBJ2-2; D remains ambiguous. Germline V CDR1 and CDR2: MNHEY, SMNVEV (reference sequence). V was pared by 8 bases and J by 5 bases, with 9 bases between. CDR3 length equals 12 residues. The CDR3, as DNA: TGTGCCAGCGCGACCCGGACCGGGGAGCTGTTTTTT. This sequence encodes CASATRTGELFF.

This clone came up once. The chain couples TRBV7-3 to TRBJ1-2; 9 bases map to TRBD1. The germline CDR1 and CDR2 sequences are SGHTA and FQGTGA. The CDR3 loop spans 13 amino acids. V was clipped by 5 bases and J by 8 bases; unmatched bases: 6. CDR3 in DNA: TGTGCCAGCAGCCCGGGACAGGGACGCGGCTACACCTTC. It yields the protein CASSPGQGRGYTF.

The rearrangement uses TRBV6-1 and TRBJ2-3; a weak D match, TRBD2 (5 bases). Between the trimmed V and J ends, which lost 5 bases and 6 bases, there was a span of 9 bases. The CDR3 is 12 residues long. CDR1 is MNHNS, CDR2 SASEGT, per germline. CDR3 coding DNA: TGTGCCAGCAGTTTACTAGGGGATACGCAGTATTTT. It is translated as CASSLLGDTQYF.

This CDR3 is CASSQDRTKYTGELFF. Written as DNA, the CDR3 is TGCGCCAGCAGCCAAGACCGGACTAAGTACACCGGGGAGCTGTTTTTT. This chain uses TRBV4-3 with TRBJ2-2; the D gene is possibly TRBD2 (6 bases). CDR1 is LGHNA, CDR2 YSLEER, per germline. The CDR3 runs to 16 residues. V gave up 0 bases and J gave up 3 bases, with 11 bases separating them.

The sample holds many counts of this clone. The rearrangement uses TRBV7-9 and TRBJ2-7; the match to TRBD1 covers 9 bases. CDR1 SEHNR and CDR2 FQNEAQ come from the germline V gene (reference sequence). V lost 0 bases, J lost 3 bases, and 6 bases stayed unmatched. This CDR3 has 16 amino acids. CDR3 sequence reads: CASSLAGTGRNYEQYF. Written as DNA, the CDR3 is TGTGCCAGCAGCTTAGCGGGGACAGGGAGGAACTACGAGCAGTACTTC.

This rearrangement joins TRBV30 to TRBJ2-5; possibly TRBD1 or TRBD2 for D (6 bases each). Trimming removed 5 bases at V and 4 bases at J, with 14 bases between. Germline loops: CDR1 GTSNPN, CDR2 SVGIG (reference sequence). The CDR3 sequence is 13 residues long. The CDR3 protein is CAWDMGGGETQYF. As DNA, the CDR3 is TGTGCCTGGGACATGGGGGGCGGAGAGACCCAGTACTTC.

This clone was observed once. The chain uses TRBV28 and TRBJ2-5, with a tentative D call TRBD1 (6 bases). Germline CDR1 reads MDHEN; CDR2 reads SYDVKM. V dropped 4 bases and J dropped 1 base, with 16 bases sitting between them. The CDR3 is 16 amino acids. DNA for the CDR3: TGTGCCAGCAGTTCACCCGGGACACATACCCAAGAGACCCAGTACTTC. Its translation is CASSSPGTHTQETQYF.

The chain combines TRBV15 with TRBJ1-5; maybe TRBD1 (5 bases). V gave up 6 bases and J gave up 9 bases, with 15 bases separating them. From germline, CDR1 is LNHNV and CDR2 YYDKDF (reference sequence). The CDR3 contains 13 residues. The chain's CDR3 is CATSWGGVGPQHF. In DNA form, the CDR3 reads TGTGCCACCAGTTGGGGCGGTGTTGGGCCCCAGCATTTT.

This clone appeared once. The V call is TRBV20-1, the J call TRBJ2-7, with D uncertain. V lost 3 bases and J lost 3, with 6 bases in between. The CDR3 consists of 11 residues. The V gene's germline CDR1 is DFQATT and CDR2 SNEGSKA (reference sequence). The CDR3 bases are TGCAGTGCTAGTCAATACTACGAGCAGTACTTC. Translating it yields CSASQYYEQYF.

The CDR3 region has the DNA TGTGCCAGCAGTTTATGGGGGGGGAGCACTGAAGCTTTCTTT. Protein: CASSLWGGSTEAFF. The chain uses TRBV28 and TRBJ1-1; TRBD1 is a possible D gene (5 bases). The CDR3 covers 14 residues. From germline, CDR1 is MDHEN and CDR2 SYDVKM. The V end lost 0 bases, the J end lost 4 bases, and 9 bases lay between the germline ends.

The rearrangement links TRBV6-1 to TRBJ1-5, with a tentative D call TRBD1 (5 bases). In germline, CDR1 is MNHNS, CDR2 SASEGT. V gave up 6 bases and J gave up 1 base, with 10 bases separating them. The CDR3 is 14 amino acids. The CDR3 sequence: CASRVWGSNQPQHF. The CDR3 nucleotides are TGTGCCAGCAGGGTTTGGGGGAGCAATCAGCCCCAGCATTTT.